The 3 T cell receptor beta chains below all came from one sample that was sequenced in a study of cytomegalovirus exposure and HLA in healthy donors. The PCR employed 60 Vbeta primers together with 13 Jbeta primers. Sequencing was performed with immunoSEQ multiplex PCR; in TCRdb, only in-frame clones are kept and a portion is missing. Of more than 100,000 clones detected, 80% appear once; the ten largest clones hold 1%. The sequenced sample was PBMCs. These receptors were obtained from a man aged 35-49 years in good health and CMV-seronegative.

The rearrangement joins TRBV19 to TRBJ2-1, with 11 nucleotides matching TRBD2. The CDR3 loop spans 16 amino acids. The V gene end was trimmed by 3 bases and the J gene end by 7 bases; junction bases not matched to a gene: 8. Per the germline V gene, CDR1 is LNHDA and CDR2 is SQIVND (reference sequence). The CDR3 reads CASSIAGTSGTNEQFF. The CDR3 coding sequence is TGTGCCAGTAGTATCGCCGGGACTAGCGGAACTAATGAGCAGTTCTTC.

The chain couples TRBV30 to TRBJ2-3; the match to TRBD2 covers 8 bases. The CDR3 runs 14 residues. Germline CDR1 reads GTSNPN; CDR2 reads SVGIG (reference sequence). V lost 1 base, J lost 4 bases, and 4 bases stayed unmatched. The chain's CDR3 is CAWSAGGNSDTQYF. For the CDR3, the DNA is TGTGCCTGGAGTGCGGGGGGGAATTCAGATACGCAGTATTTT. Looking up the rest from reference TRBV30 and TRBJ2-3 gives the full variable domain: SQTIHQWPATLVQPVGSPLSLECTVEGTSNPNLYWYRQAAGRGLQLLFYSVGIGQISSEVPQNLSASRPQDRQFILSSKKLLLSDSGFYLCAWSAGGNSDTQYFGPGTRLTVL.

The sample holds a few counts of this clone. Here the CDR3 reads CASSLAGLSTDTQYF. The CDR3 DNA reads TGTGCCAGCAGTTTGGCAGGGTTAAGCACAGATACGCAGTATTTT. The chain links TRBV27 to TRBJ2-3; TRBD1 might be the D (5 bases). In germline, CDR1 is MNHEY, CDR2 SMNVEV (reference sequence). Trimming stripped 3 bases from V and 0 bases from J, with 10 bases between. The CDR3 totals 15 residues.